The present T cell receptor beta chain was sequenced within a study of cytomegalovirus exposure and HLA in healthy donors. The wider study: An earlier analysis found some 120 million unique TCR beta sequences from approximately 200 million T cells. General observations from the study: According to the study, around 180 TCR beta chains were cytomegalovirus-associated. Reports indicate that TCR beta sequences accurately predicted the HLA-A and HLA-B alleles of most subjects. Some V segments, including TRBV6-2 and TRBV6-3, were excluded as indistinguishable.

PCR amplification relied on 60 Vbeta primers (plus 13 Jbeta primers). The method was immunoSEQ multiplex PCR; TCRdb's version includes in-frame clones alone and lacks a portion of them. The sample lists roughly 180,000 clones, roughly a tenth seen once, with 1% to 1.5% in the top ten. Regarding this clone: What it binds is not known.

Germline V gene lookup returns CDR1 MRHNA and CDR2 SNTAGT. CDR3 length equals 18 residues. J lost 3 bases, V lost 5 bases, and 16 bases had no gene match. The chain recombines TRBV6-4 with TRBJ2-3; 8 bases are shared with TRBD2. Input material: PBMCs. This receptor was obtained from a woman aged 25 to 45 in good health and CMV-seropositive. Written as DNA, the CDR3 is TGTGCCAGCAGTACACCTCTGAGAGCGGGAGTTGGGACAGATACGCAGTATTTT. Translation: CASSTPLRAGVGTDTQYF.